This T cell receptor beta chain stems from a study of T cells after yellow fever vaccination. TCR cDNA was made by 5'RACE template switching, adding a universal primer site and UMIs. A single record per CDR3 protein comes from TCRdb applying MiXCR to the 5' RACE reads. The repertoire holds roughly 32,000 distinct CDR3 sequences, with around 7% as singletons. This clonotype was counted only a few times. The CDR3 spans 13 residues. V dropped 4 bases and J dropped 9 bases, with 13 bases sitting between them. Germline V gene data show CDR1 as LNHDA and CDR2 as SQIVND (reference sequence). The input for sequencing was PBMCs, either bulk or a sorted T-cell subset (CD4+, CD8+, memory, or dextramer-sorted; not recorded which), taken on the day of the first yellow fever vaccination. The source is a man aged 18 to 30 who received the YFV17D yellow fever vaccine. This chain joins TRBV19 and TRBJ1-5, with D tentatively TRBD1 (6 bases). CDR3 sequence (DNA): TGTGCCAGTAGTACGGGGACATTCATGCCCCAGCATTTT. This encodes CASSTGTFMPQHF.